This T cell receptor beta chain was sequenced during a study of shared clonotypes between healthy human individuals. Overall study: The donor group consisted of two women and three men, aged 18 to 49.

The data were produced by immunoSEQ multiplex PCR, yet TCRdb's version contains in-frame clones alone and is incomplete. Found here are more than 2 million clones, 90% to 95% of them singletons; the top ten hold under 0.15%. The CDR3 has 15 residues. With 2 bases removed from V and 1 base from J, the gap between germline ends came to 6 bases. The V gene's germline CDR1 is MGHRA and CDR2 YSYEKL. The clonotype was recovered from a man younger than 35 in good health. Sequencing input: naive CD4+ T cells sorted from blood. Indicated subset: CD45RA+ positively selected. The chain has TRBV4-1 and TRBJ2-6, with a possible D match to TRBD1 (5 bases). The CDR3 loop reads CASSQSGSGANVLTF. Written as DNA, the CDR3 is TGCGCCAGCAGCCAATCAGGGTCTGGGGCCAACGTCCTGACTTTC.